Given below is one T cell receptor beta chain in context. The data originate from a study of shared clonotypes between healthy human individuals. Cells designated naive CD8 were CD45RO-negative and were positively selected for CCR7, with terminally differentiated effector memory CD45RA+ cells excluded. Germline V gives CDR1 WSHSY, CDR2 SAAADI. Between the trimmed V and J ends, which lost 6 bases and 6 bases, there was a span of 5 bases. The CDR3 has 10 residues. Profiled with immunoSEQ multiplex PCR; TCRdb holds only in-frame clones, not every one. Among about 2 million clones, just under 95% were seen once, and the ten largest hold approximately 1%.

The specimen sequenced was naive CD8+ T cells sorted from blood. The receptor's source is a man aged 18 to 35 in good health. This chain connects TRBV10-2 to TRBJ1-1, with D possibly TRBD1 on 5 matching bases. This chain's CDR3 is CASRGAEAFF. The CDR3 DNA follows: TGCGCCAGCAGGGGGGCTGAAGCTTTCTTT.